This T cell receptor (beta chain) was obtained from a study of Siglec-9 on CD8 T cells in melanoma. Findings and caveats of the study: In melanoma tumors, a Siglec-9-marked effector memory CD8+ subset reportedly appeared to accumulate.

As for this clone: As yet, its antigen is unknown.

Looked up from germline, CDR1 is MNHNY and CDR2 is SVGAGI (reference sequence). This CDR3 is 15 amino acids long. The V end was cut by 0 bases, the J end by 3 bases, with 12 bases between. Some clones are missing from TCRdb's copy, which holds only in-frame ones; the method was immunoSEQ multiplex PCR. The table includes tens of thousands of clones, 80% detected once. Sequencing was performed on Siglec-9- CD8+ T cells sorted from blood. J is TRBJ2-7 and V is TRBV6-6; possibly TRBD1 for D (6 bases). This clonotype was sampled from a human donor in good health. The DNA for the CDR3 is TGTGCCAGCAGTTACTCGATGGGACACGACTACGAGCAGTACTTC. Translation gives CASSYSMGHDYEQYF.